These 7 T cell receptor beta chains originate from one sample sequenced in a study of T cell repertoires in cytomegalovirus infection. TCRdb reprocessed the reads with MiXCR, giving one entry per CDR3 protein. The profile shows 600,000 to 800,000 distinct CDR3 sequences, roughly a quarter of them singletons. The sequenced sample was CD8+ T cells from PBMCs. Source of these receptors: a human donor in good health (CMV status not recorded). Some clones in this sample may be carry-over from other donors' samples.

The CDR3 loop is CASSYHETGDQETQYF. For the CDR3, the DNA is TGTGCCAGCAGCTACCACGAGACAGGGGACCAAGAGACCCAGTACTTC. This chain uses TRBV11-2 with TRBJ2-5; 8 positions match TRBD1. Trimming took 4 bases from V and 0 from J; bases not matched to a gene: 7. Germline V gene data show CDR1 as SGHAT and CDR2 as FQNNGV. CDR3 length: 16 residues. Filled out from reference TRBV11-2 and TRBJ2-5, the complete variable domain reads EAGVAQSPRYKIIEKRQSVAFWCNPISGHATLYWYQQILGQGPKLLIQFQNNGVVDDSQLPKDRFSAERLKGVDSTLKIQPAKLEDSAVYLCASSYHETGDQETQYFGPGTRLLVL.

The genes are TRBV7-6 and TRBJ2-3; D is uncertain. This CDR3 region has 15 residues. The V end was cut by 1 base, the J end by 0 bases, with 8 bases between. Germline V gene data show CDR1 as SGHVS and CDR2 as FNYEAQ. The CDR3 sequence is CASSLVERSTDTQYF. As DNA, the CDR3 is TGTGCCAGCAGCTTAGTAGAGAGAAGCACAGATACGCAGTATTTT. Full variable domain (rest looked up from reference TRBV7-6 and TRBJ2-3): GAGVSQSPRYKVTKRGQDVALRCDPISGHVSLYWYRQALGQGPEFLTYFNYEAQQDKSGLPNDRFSAERPEGSISTLTIQRTEQRDSAMYRCASSLVERSTDTQYFGPGTRLTVL.

This clonotype was seen repeatedly, ten times or more. V is TRBV7-6 and J is TRBJ2-1; 9 bases align to TRBD1. Germline assignment: CDR1 SGHVS and CDR2 FNYEAQ. The CDR3 loop spans 16 amino acids. V was pared by 2 bases and J by 7 bases, with 9 bases of the junction left unmatched. CDR3 nucleotide sequence: TGTGCCAGCAGCTTATTTCCGGGACAGGGAAAGAATGAGCAGTTCTTC. This sequence encodes CASSLFPGQGKNEQFF.

This clonotype was picked up many times. The chain recombines TRBV7-2 with TRBJ2-2; the D is unclear. The V end lost 1 base, the J end lost 7 bases, and 10 bases lay between the germline ends. The CDR3 covers 14 residues. Per germline, CDR1 SGHTA and CDR2 FQGNSA. The CDR3 bases are TGTGCCAGCAGCTTAGATTTTTCTATCGGGGAGCTGTTTTTT. Its protein product is CASSLDFSIGELFF.

This sequence joins TRBV20-1 and TRBJ2-2; perhaps D is TRBD1 or TRBD2 (5 bases each). V was shortened by 6 bases and J by 2 bases, with 22 bases between the two germline ends. This CDR3 is 17 amino acids long. The germline CDR1 and CDR2 sequences are DFQATT and SNEGSKA (reference sequence). As DNA, the CDR3 is TGCAGTGCACTCCTTGTAGGGACCGAATCTAACACCGGGGAGCTGTTTTTT. It translates to CSALLVGTESNTGELFF.

V gene TRBV7-3 combines with J gene TRBJ2-5; D is tentatively TRBD1 or TRBD2 (6 bases each). Germline V gives CDR1 SGHTA, CDR2 FQGTGA. The CDR3 has 16 residues. V lost 3 bases to trimming and J lost 0 bases, with 14 bases between them. CDR3 residues: CASSFGGGHNQETQYF. The CDR3 DNA reads as TGTGCCAGCAGCTTCGGGGGCGGACATAACCAAGAGACCCAGTACTTC.

The chain uses TRBV19 and TRBJ1-5, with TRBD1 identical over 12 bases. This CDR3 is 15 amino acids long. The junction had 3 bases not matched to a gene; V was cut back by 3 bases and J by 6 bases. Germline lookup yields CDR1 LNHDA and CDR2 SQIVND (reference sequence). In DNA, the CDR3 is TGTGCCAGTAGTATGGGACAGGGGGCGGGTCAGCCCCAGCATTTT. Translating it yields CASSMGQGAGQPQHF.